This T cell receptor (beta chain) was identified during a study of T cells after yellow fever vaccination (dated by TCRdb to about 2019). About the full investigation: Libraries from fractions with low cell numbers were prepared with the SMART-Seq v4 Ultra Low Input RNA kit. To follow T-cell clones before and after both primary and booster YFV17D yellow fever vaccination, bulk TCR alpha and beta repertoires underwent longitudinal sequencing. Two healthy male donors made up the cohort, one aged 18 to 30 years and the other aged 30 to 40 years. Blood samples were taken at several timepoints before and after primary and secondary immunization, and bulk PBMC replicates and cell subsets were isolated.

The intended sense of this specimen's treatment or condition label: live attenuated yellow fever vaccine strain. A standard Ficoll-Paque protocol was used to isolate PBMCs from peripheral blood. Dynabeads CD4 and CD8 positive selection kits were used to isolate CD4 and CD8 T-cell fractions. RNA was extracted with TriZol from bulk PBMCs, CD4 and CD8 fractions, and dextramer-positive and dextramer-negative fractions. TCR cDNA was synthesized by 5'RACE template switching, through which a universal primer site and unique molecular identifiers were introduced. cDNA synthesis was primed from both the TCR alpha and TCR beta constant segments. Library amplification used two PCR steps, and the second PCR step added sample barcodes and sequencing adapters. Sequencing of libraries was done on Illumina HiSeq 2500 (2x100 bp) or NovaSeq (2x150 bp). On the study's bioinformatics: MIGEC was used to demultiplex reads and collapse the reads into UMI consensus sequences, and MiXCR was used for V(D)J alignment. Vaccine-responding clonotypes were defined with edgeR using replicate PBMC samples, requiring FDR below 0.01 and a log2 fold change above 5 up to day 15. Each bulk clonotype was labeled CD4 or CD8 based on which sequenced repertoire, CD4 or CD8, contained the clonotype at higher abundance. Clones were called with MiXCR by TCRdb after fastp trimmed the public reads at Q25, and only in-frame beta chains were retained. Each record represents a unique CDR3 protein, reported with the most common genes and DNA among its rows. TCRdb, rather than the study authors, made the V and J calls. The sample data list 300,000 or so distinct CDR3 sequences, and approximately 12% of these were observed just once. In total, the top ten clones hold 0.5% to 0.6% of the sample.

For this clonotype: The specificity of this receptor is unknown. No qualities accompany the bases; no much larger clone lies one base away.

Reading from cysteine to phenylalanine, the CDR3 counts 15 amino acids. Kept here is only the CDR3 DNA, which spans 45 bases and is read in frame from base 1. CDR1 SEHNR and CDR2 FQNEAQ were looked up in the germline V gene (reference sequence). A distance of 19 bases separates the germline ends of V and J, which lose 8 bases and 2 bases respectively. Paper-wide results and their limitations: Because abundant contaminating clonotypes from the bulk population could be contained in FACS-sorted repertoires, computational filtering was required. A small share of clonotypes was detected in both CD4 and CD8 compartments, with the overlap likely arising from convergent recombination. The secondary T-cell response was weaker than the primary response but faster, peaking on day 5 instead of day 15. Most clones expanded after primary vaccination (around 96% of CD4 and approximately 90% of CD8) were re-detected after the booster, suggesting that broad memory maintenance occurred. Only a couple of donors were included in the study, so the extent to which the findings can be generalized is limited.

The receptor comes from a man aged 25-40 years who received the YFV17D yellow fever vaccine. This sample comprised CD4+ T cells sorted from PBMCs, obtained 45 days after the yellow fever booster vaccination. The rearranged chain carries TRBV7-9 and TRBJ2-7; tentative D gene TRBD2, with 7 bases matching. CDR3 reads: CASSRGGPNPYEQYF. The bases read TGTGCCAGCTCCAGGGGAGGGCCCAACCCCTACGAGCAGTACTTC.